The present T cell receptor (beta chain) was sequenced within a study of blood T cell repertoires in COVID-19. Study-level background: Some COVID-19 samples were acute and others convalescent; all came from the United States, Italy and Spain. PBMCs, B-cell-depleted T cells, or T cells were the source of the cDNA or gDNA that made up the material.

Method: immunoSEQ multiplex PCR; TCRdb's copy keeps in-frame clones and lacks some. This table has more than 45,000 clones, more than 85% appearing once. This CDR3 comprises 15 residues. The germline CDR1 and CDR2 sequences are PRHDT and FYEKMQ (reference sequence). V dropped 5 bases and J dropped 5; count of bases not matched to a gene: 8. A single count supports this clone. The chain couples TRBV13 to TRBJ1-4; 7 bases match TRBD1. The TCR was taken from a human donor with active COVID-19. The donor label of this sample is uncertain. Sequenced material: peripheral blood. CDR3 in amino acids: CASSVYDRANEKLFF. The CDR3, as DNA: TGTGCCAGCAGCGTCTACGACAGGGCGAATGAAAAACTGTTTTTT.